This T cell receptor (beta chain) originates from a study of blood T cells in healthy people across ages. General observations from the study: A roughly linear fall in TCR beta diversity per million T cells was seen with increasing age. In long-lived donors, naive CD4+ cell counts and diversity exceeded those of aged donors.

This clonotype was seen ten or more times. The antigen remains undetermined. It was approximately 9 milliliters of peripheral blood that were drawn from each donor. Together with a sample-barcoded 5' primer, a J-beta primer mix was included in a second PCR lasting about 6 to 11 cycles. TCRdb processed the 5' RACE reads anew with MiXCR; each CDR3 protein has one entry. Of hundreds of thousands of distinct CDR3 sequences in the sample, around 46% are singletons; the top ten hold 20% to 25%. The source of this sequence is a woman in her fifties or sixties in good health. The sequencing input was blood.

In DNA, the CDR3 is TGTGCCAGCAGCGGCCCCGGTACCCAAATTTACGAGCAGTACTTC. This codes for CASSGPGTQIYEQYF. The chain has TRBV28 and TRBJ2-7; no clear D gene. Germline V lookup: CDR1 MDHEN, CDR2 SYDVKM. Trimming stripped 6 bases from V and 4 bases from J, with 19 bases between. The length of the CDR3 is 15 residues.